This T cell receptor (beta chain) was sequenced for a study of blood T cells in healthy people across ages. In the study overall: Per two T cells, about one barcoded beta molecule was captured through template switching.

Per germline, CDR1 SQVTM and CDR2 ANQGSEA. There are 12 residues in the CDR3. Germline trimming cut 4 bases from V and 11 bases from J; bases unmatched to any gene: 10. This clonotype was found a few times. Alongside a J-beta primer mix, a sample-barcoded 5' primer served in a second PCR lasting 7 to 11 cycles. MiXCR, run by TCRdb on the 5' RACE reads, gives a single entry per CDR3 protein. This table has about 970,000 distinct CDR3 sequences, about 51% appearing once. V and J are TRBV29-1 and TRBJ2-5; 7 nucleotides agree with TRBD1. The specimen was blood. This clonotype was obtained from an older woman in good health. CDR3 in amino acids: CSVVGQTGIQYF. The CDR3 nucleotides are TGCAGCGTTGTGGGACAGACCGGAATTCAGTACTTC.